This T cell receptor (beta chain) was obtained from a study of blood T cell repertoires in COVID-19. Study as a whole: PBMCs, B-cell-depleted T cells, or T cells provided the cDNA or gDNA that made up the material.

Authors' data handling: The assay estimated nucleated cells by amplifying reference gene primers. Sequencing used immunoSEQ multiplex PCR; TCRdb keeps in-frame clones, though not all of them. V and J calls and clone size are given by that table; D and trimming were obtained from the DNA. The table has 20,000 to 30,000 clones, 92% seen once. The CDR3 covers 13 residues. CDR1 and CDR2 (germline): MRHNA, SNTAGT. V lost 4 bases, J lost 4 bases, and 10 bases lay in between. V gene TRBV6-4 combines with J gene TRBJ1-2; TRBD1 might be the D (5 bases). Sequencing was carried out using peripheral blood. This TCR came from a human donor in a cohort sampled during active COVID-19. The CDR3 region is CASSATGGYGYTF. The CDR3 nucleotides are TGTGCCAGCAGTGCGACGGGGGGCTATGGCTACACCTTC.